The rows below give T cell receptor beta chains drawn from one sample of a study of T-cell memory formation after mild COVID-19. TCRdb re-derived calls from the 5' RACE reads in MiXCR, one entry per CDR3 protein. The repertoire holds fewer than 550,000 distinct CDR3 sequences, with 15% to 25% as singletons. The sample comprised PBMCs or a T cell subset sorted from them (not recorded which). These receptors were taken from an adult woman who had mild COVID-19 (a few samples of this study predate the infection). Cell type and time point are not known. The CDR3 runs from the conserved cysteine through the conserved F or W.

v_call	cdr3_length	cdr3_aa
TRBV25-1	11	CASRGVGELFF
TRBV15	14	CATQQGPAAGELFF
TRBV5-1	15	CASSLASGPNDGYTF
TRBV3-1	13	CASSHFGGSEAFF
TRBV19	13	CASRVPGFDGYTF
TRBV5-1	13	CASSGDEGSEQFF
TRBV5-1	13	CASGPTGNTEAFF
TRBV6-2/TRBV6-3	13	CASSFAGFGEAFF
TRBV4-1	14	CASSTAGTVNEQFF
TRBV9	15	CASSVEGIGYNEQFF
TRBV9	15	CASSGSGGAGDEQFF
TRBV10-3	14	CAIATGTGNTEAFF
TRBV6-1	14	CASSEGEQVGDYTF
TRBV12-3/TRBV12-4	13	CASKLGVLQPQHF
TRBV15	15	CATSRGQGASDTQYF
TRBV6-5	15	CASSYRRTTEETQYF
TRBV13	15	CASSFSQGTGYGYTF
TRBV7-2	14	CASSLGQGRNEQFF
TRBV7-8	11	CASNRAGEQFF
TRBV7-2	17	CASSKYGLAGGSYEQYF
TRBV10-3	18	CAIRRQGVWSSGTDTQYF
TRBV6-6	14	CASSYGPTLGELFF
TRBV24-1	17	CATSDLRLAGSTDTQYF
TRBV3-1	14	CASSQDRPKNEQFF
TRBV3-1	16	CASSQSAFLYNSPLHF
TRBV12-3/TRBV12-4	13	CASRGTGFNEQFF
TRBV5-5	15	CASSSQRRGNYGYTF
TRBV5-1	15	CASSLDRGSVNEQFF
TRBV12-3/TRBV12-4	12	CASNTPSGPLHF
TRBV6-2/TRBV6-3	15	CASSGRDSYTGELFF
TRBV7-9	15	CASSPVSLNTGELFF
TRBV7-8	15	CASSLMGQGNSPLHF